This T cell receptor beta chain was observed in a study of T cell responses to AZD1222 COVID-19 vaccine. Repertoires were generated with immunoSEQ multiplex PCR, while TCRdb's copy carries only in-frame clones and drops some. The repertoire holds some 140,000 clones, with 90% as singletons. Trimming shortened V by 3 bases and J by 5 bases, and 10 bases separated the two germline ends. From germline, CDR1 is LGHDT and CDR2 YNNKEL (reference sequence). The CDR3 extends over 14 amino acids. This clone was found once. This sequence was found in an adult in good health. Sample: peripheral blood, taken on day 0 of AZD1222 vaccination. J is TRBJ2-2 and V is TRBV3-1 (or the pseudogene TRBV3-2); a possible D gene is TRBD1 (5 bases). In DNA, the CDR3 is TGTGCCAGCAGCCAGGTGCAGGGAACCGGGGAGCTGTTTTTT. Its translation is CASSQVQGTGELFF.